The 13 T cell receptor beta chains in this list originate from one sample, sequenced in a study of control samples from healthy donors and cancer patients. Sequenced by immunoSEQ multiplex PCR; TCRdb stores in-frame clones only, minus some. The sample lists roughly 120,000 clones, about 92% seen once, with roughly 1.7% in the top ten. Input material: PBMCs. The origin of the receptors is a man aged 45-65 years with head and neck cancer.

The chain uses TRBV7-2 and TRBJ2-7, with 9 bases fitting TRBD2. The CDR3 covers 14 residues. V shed 2 bases and J 5 bases; nucleotides not matched to a gene: 4. Germline CDR1 SGHTA, CDR2 FQGNSA. The CDR3: CASSLTLAGNEQYF. The DNA of the CDR3 is TGTGCCAGCAGCTTAACCCTAGCGGGGAACGAGCAGTACTTC.

The chain employs TRBV6-2 or TRBV6-3 and TRBJ1-5; TRBD1 might be the D (5 bases). V was shortened by 4 bases and J by 2 bases, with 15 bases between the two germline ends. CDR1 and CDR2 (germline): MNHEY, SVGEGT. CDR3 length: 16 amino acids. The CDR3 DNA reads as TGTGCCAGCAGTTCCCCGGGACTGGTGGGCAATCAGCCCCAGCATTTT. It translates to CASSSPGLVGNQPQHF.

The genes are TRBV7-3 and TRBJ2-1, with a possible D match to TRBD2 (6 bases). Trimming shortened V by 5 bases and J by 1 base, and 12 bases separated the two germline ends. Per the germline V gene, CDR1 is SGHTA and CDR2 is FQGTGA. This CDR3 comprises 15 residues. As DNA, the CDR3 is TGTGCCAGCAGCCATGGACTACGGTCCTACAATGAGCAGTTCTTC. This codes for CASSHGLRSYNEQFF.

In DNA form, the CDR3 reads TGCGCCAGCAGCCTGTCCCTTACCTACGAGCAGTACTTC. Amino acids: CASSLSLTYEQYF. The gene calls are TRBV5-1 and TRBJ2-7; no clear D gene. The V end was cut by 4 bases, the J end by 2 bases, with 10 bases between. The CDR3 covers 13 residues. Germline values: CDR1 SGHRS, CDR2 YFSETQ.

CDR3 sequence (DNA): TGTGCCAGCAGCCTTTCTAGCGCCAGCACAGATACGCAGTATTTT. Protein product: CASSLSSASTDTQYF. The chain links TRBV7-2 to TRBJ2-3, with D perhaps matching TRBD2 (6 bases). Between the trimmed V and J ends, which lost 5 bases and 0 bases, there was a span of 12 bases. CDR3 size: 15 residues. Per the germline V gene, CDR1 is SGHTA and CDR2 is FQGNSA.

The chain carries TRBV12-3 or TRBV12-4 and TRBJ2-1; the D is unclear. Trimming cost V 3 bases and J 5 bases, with 5 bases left between them. The CDR3 is made up of 12 amino acids. CDR3 sequence reads: CASSFPNNEQFF. The DNA of the CDR3 is TGTGCCAGCAGTTTCCCAAACAATGAGCAGTTCTTC.

The gene calls are TRBV5-1 and TRBJ2-3; no clear D. The CDR3 runs 13 residues. Trimming removed 2 bases at V and 3 bases at J, with 7 bases between. Germline CDR1 reads SGHRS; CDR2 reads YFSETQ. CDR3 residues: CASSFSPTDTQYF. For the CDR3, the DNA is TGCGCCAGCAGCTTCTCCCCTACAGATACGCAGTATTTT.

The rearrangement uses TRBV4-1 and TRBJ2-2, with D unresolved. The CDR3 runs 13 residues. Trimming removed 1 base at V and 7 bases at J, with 7 bases between. Germline CDR1 reads MGHRA; CDR2 reads YSYEKL. The DNA for the CDR3 is TGCGCCAGCAGCCAAGGGTCGGGCGGGGAGCTGTTTTTT. Translation: CASSQGSGGELFF.

The chain uses TRBV11-3 and TRBJ1-1; no definite D call. The V end lost 6 bases, the J end lost 2 bases, and 10 bases lay between the germline ends. Germline CDR1 is SGHNT and CDR2 is YENEEA. The CDR3 is 13 residues long. The CDR3 sequence is CASSSRGNTEAFF. In nucleotides, the CDR3 is TGTGCCAGCAGTTCCCGGGGTAACACTGAAGCTTTCTTT.

This rearrangement joins TRBV7-2 to TRBJ2-5; TRBD1 might be the D (5 bases). CDR1 SGHTA and CDR2 FQGNSA come from the germline V gene. CDR3 size: 13 residues. Between the trimmed V and J ends, which lost 8 bases and 3 bases, there was a span of 13 bases. The CDR3 is CASQPRAKETQYF. The CDR3 DNA reads as TGTGCCAGCCAACCCAGGGCGAAAGAGACCCAGTACTTC.

The rearrangement uses TRBV5-1 and TRBJ2-2; 7 bases line up with TRBD1. V lost 4 bases to trimming and J lost 5 bases; unmatched junction nucleotides: 8. The CDR3 loop spans 15 amino acids. Germline V gene sequence: CDR1 SGHRS, CDR2 YFSETQ. The CDR3 nucleotides read TGCGCCAGCAGCGTGGGACAGTATCAGACCGGGGAGCTGTTTTTT. Residues: CASSVGQYQTGELFF.

Concerning this clone itself: In the same sample, other DNA sequences code for this CDR3. V usage is TRBV5-1 and J usage is TRBJ1-2; the D is unclear. V was trimmed by 0 bases and J by 2 bases, leaving 5 bases between them. CDR3 length: 13 residues. Germline V gene sequence: CDR1 SGHRS, CDR2 YFSETQ. CDR3 nucleotide sequence: TGCGCCAGCAGCTTGGAAGGGAACTATGGCTACACCTTC. It codes for CASSLEGNYGYTF.

The chain carries TRBV5-1 and TRBJ1-1; a possible D gene is TRBD1 (5 bases). Germline V gene lookup returns CDR1 SGHRS and CDR2 YFSETQ. V was cut by 4 bases and J by 1 base, with 14 bases left in between. CDR3 size: 15 residues. The CDR3 sequence: CASSGARGTNTEAFF. For the CDR3, the DNA is TGCGCCAGCAGCGGCGCGCGGGGCACGAACACTGAAGCTTTCTTT.